These T cell receptor beta chains were read from a single sample in a study of blood T cell repertoires in COVID-19. Here immunoSEQ multiplex PCR was the method, and the copy in TCRdb shows in-frame clones only, minus some. The table records about 340,000 clones, roughly 85% of them present only once. Specimen: PBMCs or T cells enriched from blood (not recorded which). Source of these receptors: a woman in her forties with acute COVID-19. CDR3s include the opening cysteine and the closing phenylalanine or tryptophan. A D gene is named only where the DNA matches it firmly. The size of a clone is reported for some rows only, either as once, few or many, or as a class for expanded clones.

TRBV24-1	NA	NA	TRBJ2-1	CATSARANTYNEQFF	TGTGCCACCAGTGCGAGGGCAAATACCTACAATGAGCAGTTCTTC
TRBV6-1	TRBD1	NA	TRBJ1-2	CASSEFGTGGDYGYTF	TGTGCCAGCAGTGAATTCGGGACAGGGGGCGACTATGGCTACACCTTC
TRBV15	TRBD1	NA	TRBJ1-3	CATKVGQEPGNTIYF	TGTGCCACCAAGGTGGGACAGGAACCTGGAAACACCATATATTTT
TRBV6-2/TRBV6-3	NA	NA	TRBJ2-5	CASSYSISGRGQETQYF	TGTGCCAGCAGTTACTCGATCAGCGGCAGGGGACAAGAGACCCAGTACTTC
TRBV6-1	NA	NA	TRBJ1-6	CASSDTGSSPLHF	TGTGCCAGCAGTGACACAGGGAGTTCACCCCTCCACTTT
TRBV4-2	TRBD1	once	TRBJ2-2	CASSQDRTGVLAGELFF	TGTGCCAGCAGCCAAGATCGGACAGGGGTATTGGCCGGGGAGCTGTTTTTT
TRBV2	TRBD1	NA	TRBJ2-1	CASSRLTGTGLIVSSYNEQFF	TGTGCCAGCAGTCGACTGACCGGGACAGGGCTAATTGTAAGCTCCTACAATGAGCAGTTCTTC
TRBV7-2	TRBD1	NA	TRBJ1-3	CASSPGQGHRSGNTIYF	TGTGCCAGCAGCCCAGGACAGGGGCACCGATCTGGAAACACCATATATTTT
TRBV7-9	NA	few	TRBJ2-3	CASSFVDTQYF	TGTGCCAGCAGCTTCGTGGATACGCAGTATTTT
TRBV27	NA	NA	TRBJ1-6	CASSLLSGSYNSPLHF	TGTGCCAGCAGTTTACTTTCCGGCTCCTATAATTCACCCCTCCACTTT
TRBV2	TRBD2	NA	TRBJ2-1	CASTEGTSGVYEQFF	TGTGCCAGCACCGAGGGGACTAGCGGGGTCTATGAGCAGTTCTTC
TRBV5-1	NA	NA	TRBJ2-7	CASSLAGQRAYEQYF	TGCGCCAGCAGCTTGGCAGGACAGCGCGCCTACGAGCAGTACTTC
TRBV4-3	TRBD1	few	TRBJ1-4	CASSQRDRGEKLFF	TGCGCCAGCAGCCAAAGAGACAGGGGTGAAAAACTGTTTTTT
TRBV7-7	NA	NA	TRBJ1-6	CAGLRTPLHF	TGTGCCGGCCTCAGGACACCCCTCCACTTT
TRBV5-1	TRBD1	NA	TRBJ1-1	CASSTGQGLNTEAFF	TGCGCCAGCAGCACAGGACAGGGTTTGAACACTGAAGCTTTCTTT
TRBV7-9	NA	NA	TRBJ1-2	CASSPREGEGYTF	TGTGCCAGCAGCCCTCGTGAGGGGGAAGGCTACACCTTC
TRBV6-5	NA	NA	TRBJ1-6	CASSYSRVYSPLHF	TGTGCCAGCAGTTACTCGAGGGTCTATTCACCCCTCCACTTT
TRBV6-5	TRBD1	NA	TRBJ1-3	CASSHRDSRGNTIYF	TGTGCCAGCAGCCACAGGGACAGTCGGGGAAACACCATATATTTT
TRBV29-1	NA	NA	TRBJ1-1	CSVAEGGTEAFF	TGCAGCGTTGCCGAGGGAGGGACTGAAGCTTTCTTT
TRBV3-1/TRBV3-2	NA	NA	TRBJ1-1	CASSQDVPGSEAFF	TGTGCCAGCAGCCAAGACGTCCCAGGGTCTGAAGCTTTCTTT
TRBV20-1	TRBD1	NA	TRBJ1-1	CSAKQGAEAFF	TGCAGTGCTAAACAGGGGGCGGAAGCTTTCTTT
TRBV6-4	NA	NA	TRBJ1-1	CASRAGLNTEAFF	TGTGCCAGCAGGGCCGGGTTGAACACTGAAGCTTTCTTT
TRBV3-1/TRBV3-2	NA	few	TRBJ2-7	CASSQDFPQGEQYF	TGTGCCAGCAGCCAAGATTTTCCGCAGGGCGAGCAGTACTTC
TRBV7-8	TRBD2	NA	TRBJ2-7	CASSLAVGGRRVYEQYF	TGTGCCAGCAGCTTAGCAGTCGGCGGGAGGAGGGTCTACGAGCAGTACTTC
TRBV5-8	TRBD1	few	TRBJ1-6	CASSFRQGSSPLHF	TGTGCCAGCAGCTTCAGACAGGGTAGTTCACCCCTCCACTTT
TRBV2	TRBD2	NA	TRBJ2-7	CASRRLAGGPKDEQYF	TGTGCCAGCAGGCGCTTAGCGGGAGGGCCTAAGGACGAGCAGTACTTC